The 26 T cell receptor beta chains below all came from one sample that was sequenced in a study of shared clonotypes between healthy human individuals. Naive CD8 cells were CD45RO-negative, positively selected for CCR7, excluding terminally differentiated effector memory CD45RA+ cells. Sequencing used immunoSEQ multiplex PCR; TCRdb keeps in-frame clones, though not all of them. The data contain about 2.1 million clones, 85% to 95% of them singletons. Material: naive CD8+ T cells from PBMCs. Receptors originate from a man younger than 35 in good health. Some clones in this sample may be carry-over from other donors' samples.

The chain employs TRBV5-5 and TRBJ2-7; D possibly matches TRBD1 or TRBD2 (6 bases each). This CDR3 region has 18 residues. Germline-derived CDR1 and CDR2 are SGHKS and YYEKEE (reference sequence). The V and J ends lost 0 bases and 2 bases respectively, with 21 bases between them. DNA of the CDR3: TGTGCCAGCAGCTTGGCCGACTGGTTGGGGGGCGCCCCCTACGAGCAGTACTTC. Protein: CASSLADWLGGAPYEQYF.

In its sample, this clone was seen once. The CDR3 sequence is CASSFGRAGETQYF. The DNA of the CDR3 is TGTGCCAGCAGTTTTGGCCGGGCCGGAGAGACCCAGTACTTC. The rearrangement uses TRBV27 and TRBJ2-5; D unclear. Germline lookup yields CDR1 MNHEY and CDR2 SMNVEV (reference sequence). There are 14 residues in the CDR3. V lost 3 bases to trimming and J lost 4 bases, with 12 bases between them.

CDR3 region: CASTLISSRQNTGELFF. For the CDR3, the DNA is TGTGCCAGCACCCTTATTAGTAGCAGACAGAACACCGGGGAGCTGTTTTTT. The chain recombines TRBV27 with TRBJ2-2, with D hard to call. The CDR3 has 17 amino acids. CDR1 MNHEY and CDR2 SMNVEV come from the germline V gene (reference sequence). Trimming cost V 7 bases and J 1 base, with 19 bases left between them.

The CDR3 DNA reads as TGTGCCAGCAGCGTAGATGGAGAAACAGATACGCAGTATTTT. Translating gives CASSVDGETDTQYF. The chain carries TRBV9 and TRBJ2-3; no definite D call. The CDR3 covers 14 residues. Per the germline V gene, CDR1 is SGDLS and CDR2 is YYNGEE. Trimming took off 0 bases at V and 3 bases at J, with 8 bases between the two ends.

The rearrangement uses TRBV9 and TRBJ2-1; D gene unclear. The CDR3 is 12 amino acids. The V and J ends lost 4 bases and 6 bases respectively, with 8 bases between them. Per the germline V gene, CDR1 is SGDLS and CDR2 is YYNGEE. The CDR3, as DNA: TGTGCCAGCAGCTCCCGACCCAATGAGCAGTTCTTC. As protein: CASSSRPNEQFF.

The chain combines TRBV28 with TRBJ2-3, with TRBD1 matching 11 bases. The junction had 11 bases not matched to a gene; V was cut back by 5 bases and J by 1 base. The CDR3 covers 18 residues. CDR1 is MDHEN, CDR2 SYDVKM, per germline. CDR3 protein: CASSPRRDRGEGTDTQYF. The CDR3 region has the DNA TGTGCCAGCAGTCCGCGCCGGGACAGGGGGGAAGGCACAGATACGCAGTATTTT.

Note on this clone: This is likely an artifact of a read error, given a far larger clone one base away. The V gene is TRBV7-2, the J gene TRBJ1-1; TRBD1 is a possible D gene (6 bases). The germline V and J ends were trimmed by 6 bases and 1 base, with 9 bases remaining between them. This CDR3 spans 13 amino acids. CDR1 and CDR2 (germline): SGHTA, FQGNSA. Here the CDR3 reads CASRVGGNTEAFF. The CDR3 region has the DNA TGTGCCAGCAGGGTAGGGGGGAACACTGAAGCTTTCTTT.

This chain connects TRBV2 to TRBJ2-3; TRBD2 aligns across 7 bases. V was pared by 7 bases and J by 3 bases, with 16 bases of the junction left unmatched. The germline CDR1 and CDR2 sequences are SNHLY and FYNNEI. The CDR3 length is 17 residues. The CDR3 loop is CASMNLRLAAGTDTQYF. CDR3 in DNA: TGTGCCAGCATGAACCTACGACTAGCCGCGGGTACAGATACGCAGTATTTT.

The chain recombines TRBV27 with TRBJ2-1; possibly TRBD1 or TRBD2 for D (5 bases each). The CDR3 consists of 11 residues. Trimming stripped 7 bases from V and 12 bases from J, with 13 bases between. Per germline, CDR1 MNHEY and CDR2 SMNVEV (reference sequence). In DNA form, the CDR3 reads TGTGCCAGCACCTTCGGGGCCTGGCAGTTCTTC. It is translated as CASTFGAWQFF.

The rearrangement uses TRBV7-9 and TRBJ2-7; 11 bases are shared with TRBD2. The CDR3 runs to 15 residues. Per germline, CDR1 SEHNR and CDR2 FQNEAQ (reference sequence). With V trimmed by 5 bases and J by 1 base, 4 bases remained unmatched. The CDR3 here is CASSHRLAGSYEQYF. The CDR3 region has the DNA TGTGCCAGCAGCCACAGACTAGCGGGGTCCTACGAGCAGTACTTC.

V is TRBV27 and J is TRBJ2-2; 7 nucleotides agree with TRBD2. The CDR3 has 16 residues. After removal of 3 bases from V and 4 bases from J, the junction contained 8 bases not matched to a gene. Germline V gene lookup returns CDR1 MNHEY and CDR2 SMNVEV (reference sequence). The CDR3: CASSFGGAGSTGELFF. Here the CDR3 DNA reads TGTGCCAGCAGTTTTGGGGGAGCGGGGAGCACCGGGGAGCTGTTTTTT.

V and J are TRBV4-1 and TRBJ2-7; perhaps D is TRBD1 or TRBD2 (5 bases each). There are 17 residues in the CDR3. V was pared by 4 bases and J by 5 bases, with 24 bases between. CDR1 is MGHRA and CDR2 is YSYEKL in the germline V gene. CDR3 region: CASSPRLGDLLSDEQYF. The DNA of the CDR3 is TGCGCCAGCAGCCCCCGCTTAGGGGACCTCCTTTCGGACGAGCAGTACTTC.

J is TRBJ2-1 and V is TRBV7-9; 9 bases agree with TRBD1. The germline CDR1 and CDR2 sequences are SEHNR and FQNEAQ (reference sequence). V shed 4 bases, J shed 9 bases, and the junction held 10 bases outside the gene matches. The CDR3 is 15 residues long. The CDR3 loop reads CASSSRDRVSGEQFF. CDR3 DNA: TGTGCCAGCAGCTCCCGGGACAGGGTTTCGGGTGAGCAGTTCTTC.

The rearrangement joins TRBV27 to TRBJ2-1; D may correspond to TRBD1 or TRBD2 (6 bases each). Germline assignment: CDR1 MNHEY and CDR2 SMNVEV (reference sequence). The CDR3 extends over 16 amino acids. With 7 bases removed from V and 2 bases from J, the gap between germline ends came to 18 bases. The CDR3 sequence: CASKPGAGSPYNEQFF. CDR3 DNA: TGTGCCAGCAAACCGGGGGCGGGATCTCCCTACAATGAGCAGTTCTTC.

About this clone: Additional DNA sequences in this sample encode the identical CDR3. The CDR3 nucleotides are TGTGCCAGCAGTTACGGACGGGGTACCTACGAGCAGTACTTC. This encodes CASSYGRGTYEQYF. This chain joins TRBV6-5 and TRBJ2-7, with TRBD2 as a possible D gene (5 bases). Trimming took off 2 bases at V and 2 bases at J, with 10 bases between the two ends. Germline loops: CDR1 MNHEY, CDR2 SVGAGI. CDR3 length: 14 residues.

A note on this clone: Other DNA sequences within the sample encode an identical CDR3. The V and J genes are TRBV11-2 and TRBJ2-1; the match to TRBD2 covers 11 bases. V lost 1 base, J lost 4 bases, and 3 bases stayed unmatched. Germline values: CDR1 SGHAT, CDR2 FQNNGV. This CDR3 comprises 16 residues. CDR3: CASSLGLAGLYNEQFF. CDR3 in DNA: TGTGCCAGCAGCTTAGGACTAGCGGGACTATACAATGAGCAGTTCTTC.

V and J are TRBV5-6 and TRBJ1-2; TRBD1 aligns across 7 bases. Germline V lookup: CDR1 SGHDT, CDR2 YYEEEE. With V trimmed by 4 bases and J by 7 bases, 7 bases remained unmatched. CDR3 size: 13 residues. Here the CDR3 reads CASSVEGASGYTF. As DNA, the CDR3 is TGTGCCAGCAGCGTGGAGGGGGCAAGTGGCTACACCTTC.

The chain has TRBV27 and TRBJ2-1; the D call may be TRBD1 or TRBD2 (5 bases each). V lost 5 bases, J lost 0 bases, and 11 bases lay in between. Germline assignment: CDR1 MNHEY and CDR2 SMNVEV (reference sequence). This CDR3 has 15 amino acids. CDR3 loop: CASSLGTDSYNEQFF. Written as DNA, the CDR3 is TGTGCCAGCAGTCTCGGGACGGACTCCTACAATGAGCAGTTCTTC.

The chain joins TRBV7-9 to TRBJ2-1; D unresolved. The V end lost 0 bases, the J end lost 2 bases, and 8 bases lay between the germline ends. Germline values: CDR1 SEHNR, CDR2 FQNEAQ (reference sequence). This CDR3 is 15 amino acids long. Here the CDR3 reads CASSLAGWPYNEQFF. Here the CDR3 DNA reads TGTGCCAGCAGCTTAGCGGGGTGGCCCTACAATGAGCAGTTCTTC.

This clone was found once. The chain combines TRBV28 with TRBJ2-7; D perhaps matches TRBD2 (5 bases). CDR3 length: 13 amino acids. The V and J ends lost 10 bases and 0 bases respectively, with 13 bases between them. Per germline, CDR1 MDHEN and CDR2 SYDVKM. The CDR3 is CATTAGSSYEQYF. The CDR3 DNA reads as TGTGCCACCACCGCGGGTAGCTCCTACGAGCAGTACTTC.

The J gene is TRBJ1-2, the V gene TRBV4-2, with D maybe TRBD1 (5 bases). Germline assignment: CDR1 LGHNA and CDR2 YNFKEQ. The V gene lost 0 bases and the J gene lost 4 bases, with 12 bases spanning the gap. The CDR3 sequence is 15 residues long. CDR3 loop: CASSQERGKGYGYTF. In DNA, the CDR3 is TGTGCCAGCAGCCAAGAAAGGGGAAAGGGCTATGGCTACACCTTC.

The chain uses TRBV7-2 and TRBJ2-7, with a weak D call TRBD2 (6 bases). The CDR3 has 11 amino acids. With 5 bases removed from V and 9 bases from J, the gap between germline ends came to 11 bases. Germline CDR1 SGHTA, CDR2 FQGNSA. CDR3 sequence reads: CASSPGGWQYF. The CDR3 DNA reads as TGTGCCAGCAGCCCCGGGGGTTGGCAGTACTTC.

V is TRBV5-7 and J is TRBJ2-7; D remains unclear. TRBV5-7 is recorded as an ORF, its role being uncertain. The CDR3 extends over 17 amino acids. V was cut by 1 base and J by 0 bases, with 17 bases left in between. The CDR3 coding sequence is TGTGCCAGCAGCTTGAGCGACTCAAGAATTTTCTCCTACGAGCAGTACTTC. Residues: CASSLSDSRIFSYEQYF.

V gene TRBV29-1 combines with J gene TRBJ2-6, with D tentatively TRBD1 or TRBD2 (5 bases each). Germline V gene lookup returns CDR1 SQVTM and CDR2 ANQGSEA. Trimming cost V 5 bases and J 2 bases, with 10 bases left between them. The CDR3 has 14 amino acids. Here the CDR3 DNA reads TGCAGCGTTCGGGGCGTCACTGGGGCCAACGTCCTGACTTTC. This encodes CSVRGVTGANVLTF. Based on the CDR3 plus reference TRBV29-1 and TRBJ2-6, the full variable domain is SAVISQKPSRDICQRGTSLTIQCQVDSQVTMMFWYRQQPGQSLTLIATANQGSEATYESGFVIDKFPISRPNLTFSTLTVSNMSPEDSSIYLCSVRGVTGANVLTFGAGSRLTVL.

The genes are TRBV25-1 and TRBJ2-2; D is unresolved. Trimming shortened V by 6 bases and J by 8 bases, and 10 bases separated the two germline ends. Germline values: CDR1 MGHDK, CDR2 SYGVNS. This CDR3 region has 12 residues. The CDR3 nucleotides read TGTGCCAGCAGCATACCGTCAGGGGAGCTGTTTTTT. Translation: CASSIPSGELFF.

The gene calls are TRBV11-2 and TRBJ2-2, with no clear D. V was clipped by 7 bases and J by 1 base, with 16 bases between them. The CDR3 has 16 amino acids. The germline V gene has CDR1 SGHAT and CDR2 FQNNGV. The CDR3 region is CASTSQLGRNTGELFF. CDR3 bases: TGTGCCAGCACCTCTCAGCTGGGCCGGAACACCGGGGAGCTGTTTTTT.